This TCR beta chain stems from a study of blood T cells in healthy people across ages. Study-wide results and limits: Researchers said unsorted PBMCs prevented a conclusive naive versus antigen-experienced comparison. Among T cells, TCR beta diversity per million cells dropped roughly linearly as age rose. From one million sequenced T cells, diversity estimates were lower bounds.

Sample-barcoded 5' priming and a J-beta primer mix drove a second PCR of about 7 to 11 cycles. Using its own MiXCR run on the 5' RACE reads, TCRdb lists one record per CDR3 protein. Among some 860,000 distinct CDR3 sequences listed, more than 55% were seen once. Researchers report isolating at least 6.5 million PBMCs per sample. This clonotype was recorded a few times. The target antigen is unknown. V lost 2 bases and J lost 6, with 7 bases in between. CDR3 length equals 12 residues. Germline-derived CDR1 and CDR2 are KGHDR and SFDVKD. This TCR came from a man aged 35 to 55 in good health. The sequenced sample was blood. The chain is built from TRBV24-1 and TRBJ2-7; D is uncertain. The CDR3, as DNA: TGTGCCACCAGTGATTCTTCTAGCGAGCAGTACTTC. Translating gives CATSDSSSEQYF.